These 21 T cell receptor beta chains were all obtained from the same sample, sequenced in a study of blood T cell repertoires in COVID-19. Measured with immunoSEQ multiplex PCR; TCRdb has only the in-frame clones, and not every one. Of approximately 240,000 clones listed, approximately 84% are singletons. Sample: peripheral blood. These receptors were collected from a woman aged 30 to 39 who had recovered from COVID-19.

The chain links TRBV28 to TRBJ2-3; 9 nucleotides line up with TRBD1. With V trimmed by 5 bases and J by 6 bases, 6 bases remained unmatched. This CDR3 is 14 amino acids long. Germline V gene data show CDR1 as MDHEN and CDR2 as SYDVKM. The DNA for the CDR3 is TGTGCCAGCAGTCTGGGACAGGGTTACGATACGCAGTATTTT. It yields the protein CASSLGQGYDTQYF.

The rearrangement links TRBV6-5 to TRBJ1-2, with 7 bases that match TRBD1. After removal of 7 bases from V and 4 bases from J, the junction contained 12 bases not matched to a gene. Germline CDR1 MNHEY, CDR2 SVGAGI. The CDR3 runs to 15 residues. The chain's CDR3 is CASTPTDRVGYGYTF. The CDR3 nucleotides read TGTGCCAGCACCCCGACCGACAGGGTGGGCTATGGCTACACCTTC.

The rearrangement joins TRBV7-3 to TRBJ2-3; 10 bases agree with TRBD2. Germline-derived CDR1 and CDR2 are SGHTA and FQGTGA. This CDR3 region has 16 residues. The V gene end was trimmed by 5 bases and the J gene end by 2 bases; junction bases not matched to a gene: 7. This chain's CDR3 is CASSLGTSAYTDTQYF. The CDR3 bases are TGTGCCAGCAGCCTAGGGACTAGCGCGTACACAGATACGCAGTATTTT.

The rearrangement links TRBV5-3 to TRBJ2-3, with 8 bases aligning to TRBD1. TRBV5-3 is an ORF; its function is uncertain. V gave up 3 bases and J gave up 4 bases; unmatched junction bases: 22. This CDR3 comprises 20 residues. The CDR3 loop is CARSCSPGQGRGHRADTQYF. The CDR3 bases are TGTGCCAGAAGCTGCTCTCCCGGACAGGGAAGAGGGCATCGCGCAGATACGCAGTATTTT.

The chain recombines TRBV7-3 with TRBJ2-1, with 9 bases that match TRBD2. The J segment lost 4 bases and the V segment lost 5 bases, leaving 12 bases of the junction unmatched. From germline, CDR1 is SGHTA and CDR2 FQGTGA. The CDR3 length is 17 residues. DNA of the CDR3: TGTGCCAGCAGCCGTCAAGTCGGACTAGCGAGGTACAATGAGCAGTTCTTC. Translation: CASSRQVGLARYNEQFF.

V gene TRBV9 combines with J gene TRBJ2-2; TRBD2 might be the D (6 bases). V dropped 7 bases and J dropped 0 bases, with 13 bases sitting between them. Germline V gene data show CDR1 as SGDLS and CDR2 as YYNGEE. This CDR3 is built from 15 residues. In DNA, the CDR3 is TGTGCCAGCGGGGGGAGGACCGCGAACACCGGGGAGCTGTTTTTT. It encodes CASGGRTANTGELFF.

This clone turned up a few times. The rearrangement links TRBV27 to TRBJ1-2, with 7 bases aligning to TRBD1. V lost 5 bases and J lost 4; bases outside the gene matches: 7. The CDR3 sequence is 14 residues long. CDR1 and CDR2 (germline): MNHEY, SMNVEV (reference sequence). The CDR3 loop is CASSPLDRAYGYTF. DNA of the CDR3: TGTGCCAGCAGTCCGCTCGACAGGGCCTATGGCTACACCTTC.

The V call is TRBV4-2, the J call TRBJ2-2; a weak D match, TRBD2 (6 bases). Trimming took 0 bases from V and 4 from J, leaving 15 bases between them. The CDR3 sequence is 17 residues long. Germline CDR1 LGHNA, CDR2 YNFKEQ. The CDR3 reads CASSQDLVAESTGELFF. CDR3 nucleotides: TGTGCCAGCAGCCAAGATTTGGTAGCGGAGAGCACCGGGGAGCTGTTTTTT.

The CDR3 DNA is TGTGCCAGCAAAGCGGGAGCAGGGAATGAGCAGTTCTTC. Encoded protein: CASKAGAGNEQFF. V gene TRBV2 combines with J gene TRBJ2-1, with TRBD2 identical over 8 bases. The V gene's germline CDR1 is SNHLY and CDR2 FYNNEI. The V gene end was trimmed by 7 bases and the J gene end by 7 bases; junction bases not matched to a gene: 6. The CDR3 consists of 13 residues.

In this sample, this clone turned up a few times. V gene TRBV24-1 combines with J gene TRBJ2-2; TRBD1 matches at 9 bases. Germline V gives CDR1 KGHDR, CDR2 SFDVKD. V was clipped by 2 bases and J by 7 bases; unmatched bases: 10. The CDR3 totals 17 residues. CDR3 DNA sequence: TGTGCCACCAGTGATTGGGGACAGGGATGGGCCGGCGGGGAGCTGTTTTTT. It is translated as CATSDWGQGWAGGELFF.

V gene TRBV7-2 combines with J gene TRBJ2-1; D not certain. The CDR3 is 13 amino acids. Germline V CDR1 and CDR2: SGHTA, FQGNSA. With 1 base removed from V and 4 bases from J, the gap between germline ends came to 5 bases. The CDR3 loop reads CASSLDSYNEQFF. CDR3 nucleotides: TGTGCCAGCAGCTTAGACTCATACAATGAGCAGTTCTTC.

The rearrangement uses TRBV10-2 and TRBJ2-3; TRBD1 aligns across 11 bases. CDR3 length: 14 amino acids. The V and J ends lost 6 bases and 5 bases, in that order; junction bases with no gene match: 4. The germline V gene encodes CDR1 WSHSY and CDR2 SAAADI. CDR3 in amino acids: CASRGGQGEDTQYF. The CDR3 DNA reads TGCGCCAGCAGGGGGGGACAGGGGGAAGATACGCAGTATTTT.

This chain links TRBV12-3 or TRBV12-4 with TRBJ2-3, with TRBD1 as a possible D gene (6 bases). V was cut by 5 bases and J by 4 bases, with 7 bases left in between. CDR3 size: 12 residues. The CDR3 here is CASSKGADTQYF. The CDR3 region has the DNA TGTGCCAGCAGTAAGGGGGCAGATACGCAGTATTTT.

The V gene is TRBV18, the J gene TRBJ2-3, with D perhaps TRBD2 (5 bases). The germline V gene encodes CDR1 KGHSH and CDR2 LQKENI. Trimming shortened V by 2 bases and J by 2 bases, and 11 bases separated the two germline ends. This CDR3 has 15 amino acids. The CDR3 DNA reads TGTGCCAGCTCACCAGGCTCGGAGGACACAGATACGCAGTATTTT. Its protein product is CASSPGSEDTDTQYF.

This clone appeared once. The chain recombines TRBV5-6 with TRBJ2-3; D ambiguous. CDR1 and CDR2 (germline): SGHDT, YYEEEE. This CDR3 comprises 13 residues. The V end lost 0 bases, the J end lost 5 bases, and 7 bases lay between the germline ends. CDR3 bases: TGTGCCAGCAGCTTGGCAATAGAAGATACGCAGTATTTT. Translating gives CASSLAIEDTQYF.

The V and J genes are TRBV7-2 and TRBJ2-3; 14 nucleotides align to TRBD2. Looked up from germline, CDR1 is SGHTA and CDR2 is FQGNSA. The CDR3 loop spans 16 amino acids. The ends lost 9 bases at V and 6 bases at J; junction bases unmatched: 11. The CDR3 DNA reads as TGTGCCAGTAAGTCCGGGACTAGCGGGAGTCGCGATACGCAGTATTTT. It encodes CASKSGTSGSRDTQYF.

The chain carries TRBV10-3 and TRBJ2-2; 9 bases line up with TRBD1. Germline loops: CDR1 ENHRY, CDR2 SYGVKD. The CDR3 runs to 15 residues. Unmatched junction bases numbered 5, after V lost 4 bases and J lost 5 bases. The CDR3 is CAISGADRGTGELFF. DNA for the CDR3: TGTGCCATCAGTGGGGCGGACAGGGGTACCGGGGAGCTGTTTTTT.

This clone appeared a few times. The V call is TRBV30, the J call TRBJ2-7; 13 nucleotides align to TRBD2. From germline, CDR1 is GTSNPN and CDR2 SVGIG (reference sequence). This CDR3 spans 16 amino acids. The V and J ends lost 4 bases and 5 bases, in that order; junction bases with no gene match: 11. The CDR3 DNA sequence: TGTGCCTGGAATCTTCCTCGGACTAGCGGGAGTCACGAGCAGTACTTC. The encoded protein is CAWNLPRTSGSHEQYF. Full variable domain (remainder filled in from reference TRBV30 and TRBJ2-7): SQTIHQWPATLVQPVGSPLSLECTVEGTSNPNLYWYRQAAGRGLQLLFYSVGIGQISSEVPQNLSASRPQDRQFILSSKKLLLSDSGFYLCAWNLPRTSGSHEQYFGPGTRLTVT.

The chain joins TRBV7-7 to TRBJ2-7, with D perhaps TRBD2 (5 bases). V was trimmed by 1 base and J by 6 bases, leaving 10 bases between them. Germline loops: CDR1 SSHAT, CDR2 FNYEAQ (reference sequence). The CDR3 is 13 amino acids. The DNA for the CDR3 is TGTGCCAGCAGCTTAGATGAGGGCTCCGAGCAGTACTTC. Translating gives CASSLDEGSEQYF.

The chain combines TRBV19 with TRBJ1-1, with D perhaps matching TRBD1 (6 bases). This CDR3 is built from 14 residues. The germline V gene encodes CDR1 LNHDA and CDR2 SQIVND (reference sequence). The ends were cut back, 6 bases at V and 4 bases at J, with 15 bases in the middle. CDR3 region: CASRSIGGGTEAFF. The CDR3 bases are TGTGCCAGTAGAAGTATAGGGGGGGGCACTGAAGCTTTCTTT. Using reference TRBV19 and TRBJ1-1 for the parts outside the CDR3, the full variable domain is DGGITQSPKYLFRKEGQNVTLSCEQNLNHDAMYWYRQDPGQGLRLIYYSQIVNDFQKGDIAEGYSVSREKKESFPLTVTSAQKNPTAFYLCASRSIGGGTEAFFGQGTRLTVV.

V gene TRBV9 combines with J gene TRBJ1-2, with 8 nucleotides matching TRBD1. There are 12 residues in the CDR3. Germline V CDR1 and CDR2: SGDLS, YYNGEE. V lost 5 bases, J lost 5 bases, and 2 bases stayed unmatched. The CDR3 bases are TGTGCCAGCAGGGACAGGGAGTATGGCTACACCTTC. Protein: CASRDREYGYTF.